The TCR beta chain described here comes from a study of control samples from healthy donors and cancer patients. The CDR3 is 16 amino acids. Germline V gene lookup returns CDR1 MNHEY and CDR2 SMNVEV (reference sequence). The germline V and J ends were trimmed by 6 bases and 3 bases, with 19 bases remaining between them. Clones were sequenced by immunoSEQ multiplex PCR, and TCRdb holds only the in-frame ones, with some missing. The data contain hundreds of thousands of clones, around 90% of them singletons. The chain carries TRBV27 and TRBJ2-3; D might be TRBD2 (6 bases). This clonotype originated in a man aged 35 to 55 with head and neck cancer. Sequencing was performed on PBMCs. The CDR3 here is CASRSLGDGGTDTQYF. Written as DNA, the CDR3 is TGTGCCAGCAGAAGTTTAGGGGACGGGGGTACAGATACGCAGTATTTT.